What follows are 20 T cell receptor beta chains derived from one specimen sequenced in a study of long-term antiretroviral therapy in people with HIV. With survey level as its setting, the immunoSEQ assay was v3.0. The method was immunoSEQ multiplex PCR; TCRdb's version includes in-frame clones alone and lacks a portion of them. The data contain 17,000 or so clones, roughly 80% of them seen just once; the ten biggest clones take up about 14%. The source was unsorted PBMCs, collected roughly 1.3 years before starting antiretroviral therapy. These receptors all come from a man aged 25-45 years with HIV.

V gene TRBV21-1 combines with J gene TRBJ2-5; the tabulated D call, TRBD1, remains unverified against the DNA. TRBV21-1 is deemed a pseudogene. This CDR3 is 17 amino acids long. The DNA for the CDR3 is TGTGCCAGCCCCGATAGGACAGCAATTTCAGGGGGCGAATGCCAGTACTTC. This codes for CASPDRTAISGGECQYF.

The rearrangement uses TRBV5-4 and TRBJ2-3; 11 bases line up with TRBD2. V gave up 0 bases and J gave up 1 base; unmatched junction bases: 4. Germline assignment: CDR1 SGHNT and CDR2 YYREEE (reference sequence). CDR3 length: 17 residues. In nucleotides, the CDR3 is TGTGCCAGCAGCTTGGGACTAGCGGGGATTCGCACAGATACGCAGTATTTT. Protein: CASSLGLAGIRTDTQYF.

The chain recombines TRBV27 with TRBJ2-5; 9 bases align to TRBD1. Germline V CDR1 and CDR2: MNHEY, SMNVEV (reference sequence). This CDR3 is built from 14 residues. V gave up 5 bases and J gave up 7 bases; unmatched junction bases: 8. The CDR3 DNA follows: TGTGCCAGCAGTATACGCTGGGACAGGGCGACCCAGTACTTC. As protein: CASSIRWDRATQYF.

This chain joins TRBV28 and TRBJ2-5, with 7 bases that match TRBD1. This CDR3 region has 15 residues. Germline trimming cut 6 bases from V and 5 bases from J; bases unmatched to any gene: 12. The V gene's germline CDR1 is MDHEN and CDR2 SYDVKM. The DNA for the CDR3 is TGTGCCAGCAGCATATCGACAGGGACCAGGGAGACCCAGTACTTC. Its protein product is CASSISTGTRETQYF.

The V gene is TRBV30, the J gene TRBJ1-1; D perhaps matches TRBD1 (5 bases). V was shortened by 4 bases and J by 6 bases, with 15 bases between the two germline ends. This CDR3 spans 13 amino acids. The germline CDR1 and CDR2 sequences are GTSNPN and SVGIG (reference sequence). The CDR3 DNA follows: TGTGCCTGGATCAGAGGGACGGGGCCTGAAGCTTTCTTT. Translated, it gives CAWIRGTGPEAFF.

In this sample, this clone turned up a few times. The chain uses TRBV4-3 and TRBJ1-2, with 7 positions matching TRBD1. After removal of 3 bases from V and 3 bases from J, the junction contained 4 bases not matched to a gene. The CDR3 consists of 14 residues. Germline loops: CDR1 LGHNA, CDR2 YSLEER. The CDR3 nucleotides read TGCGCCAGCAGCCAGGGACAGTTCGACTATGGCTACACCTTC. Its translation is CASSQGQFDYGYTF.

The chain has TRBV5-6 and TRBJ2-7, with D possibly called TRBD1 or TRBD2 (6 bases each). V lost 4 bases and J lost 4, with 15 bases in between. The CDR3 is 14 residues long. CDR1 SGHDT and CDR2 YYEEEE come from the germline V gene. The CDR3 reads CASSGGSGAYEQYF. The CDR3 DNA follows: TGTGCCAGCAGCGGGGGGTCAGGGGCATACGAGCAGTACTTC.

CDR3 sequence reads: CASSHVAGFSYNEQFF. The CDR3 bases are TGTGCCAGCAGCCATGTAGCGGGCTTCTCCTACAATGAGCAGTTCTTC. This chain links TRBV7-3 with TRBJ2-1; TRBD2 matches at 7 bases. The V gene end was trimmed by 5 bases and the J gene end by 0 bases; junction bases not matched to a gene: 7. Germline lookup yields CDR1 SGHTA and CDR2 FQGTGA. This CDR3 is 16 amino acids long.

The chain couples TRBV5-4 to TRBJ2-3; 11 positions match TRBD2. After removal of 2 bases from V and 0 bases from J, the junction contained 5 bases not matched to a gene. Germline CDR1 is SGHNT and CDR2 is YYREEE (reference sequence). CDR3 length: 17 residues. This CDR3 reads CASSFRLAGISTDTQYF. CDR3 coding DNA: TGTGCCAGCAGCTTCCGACTAGCGGGGATAAGCACAGATACGCAGTATTTT.

J is TRBJ2-1 and V is TRBV9; 9 positions match TRBD2. Germline CDR1 is SGDLS and CDR2 is YYNGEE. CDR3 length: 16 residues. Trimming removed 4 bases from V and 2 bases from J; junction bases left unmatched: 7. CDR3 sequence reads: CASSLLAGTAYNEQFF. DNA of the CDR3: TGTGCCAGCAGCTTACTAGCGGGCACCGCCTACAATGAGCAGTTCTTC. The full variable domain, in which reference TRBV9 and TRBJ2-1 provide the parts outside the CDR3, is DSGVTQTPKHLITATGQRVTLRCSPRSGDLSVYWYQQSLDQGLQFLIQYYNGEERAKGNILERFSAQQFPDLHSELNLSSLELGDSALYFCASSLLAGTAYNEQFFGPGTRLTVL.

This chain links TRBV10-2 with TRBJ1-1, with D unresolved. Looked up from germline, CDR1 is WSHSY and CDR2 is SAAADI. This CDR3 contains 13 residues. V was trimmed by 3 bases and J by 2 bases, leaving 7 bases between them. The CDR3 DNA reads TGCGCCAGCAGTGATGGGGTTAACACTGAAGCTTTCTTT. Protein sequence: CASSDGVNTEAFF.

The rearrangement links TRBV6-4 to TRBJ2-2; TRBD1 matches 10 bases. The CDR3 spans 15 residues. The V segment lost 6 bases and the J segment 5 bases; nucleotides outside the gene matches: 6. Germline V gene sequence: CDR1 MRHNA, CDR2 SNTAGT. The CDR3 loop reads CASSDGQGGTGELFF. The CDR3 DNA reads TGTGCCAGCAGCGATGGACAGGGGGGGACCGGGGAGCTGTTTTTT.

This sequence joins TRBV15 and TRBJ1-3; TRBD1 aligns across 8 bases. The V gene's germline CDR1 is LNHNV and CDR2 YYDKDF (reference sequence). Losses at the gene ends were 3 bases for V and 3 bases for J; bases not matched to a gene: 4. The CDR3 runs 15 residues. The CDR3 nucleotides are TGTGCCACCAGCAGGACAGGGGAGGGTGGAAACACCATATATTTT. Residues: CATSRTGEGGNTIYF.

The chain has TRBV19 and TRBJ1-1, with D unclear. The CDR3 runs 12 residues. CDR1 and CDR2 (germline): LNHDA, SQIVND (reference sequence). The V and J ends lost 1 base and 5 bases respectively, with 5 bases between them. The CDR3 region is CASSIVKTEAFF. CDR3 bases: TGTGCCAGTAGTATAGTAAAAACTGAAGCTTTCTTT.

The V gene is TRBV7-8, the J gene TRBJ1-6; D call uncertain. CDR1 is SGHVS, CDR2 FQNEAQ, per germline. This CDR3 has 13 amino acids. V lost 1 base to trimming and J lost 9 bases, with 7 bases between them. CDR3 residues: CASSLGGSSPLHF. The CDR3 nucleotides read TGTGCCAGCAGCTTAGGGGGAAGTTCACCCCTCCACTTT.

This clone is a singleton in its sample. This sequence joins TRBV9 and TRBJ2-3, with 7 bases identical to TRBD2. Germline V CDR1 and CDR2: SGDLS, YYNGEE. This CDR3 region has 16 residues. The V segment lost 1 base and the J segment 4 bases; nucleotides outside the gene matches: 9. The CDR3 nucleotides read TGTGCCAGCAGCGTAACCGCGGGGGTAGGGGCAGATACGCAGTATTTT. Protein: CASSVTAGVGADTQYF.

This clone was counted once. This chain links TRBV7-9 with TRBJ1-2; 8 bases are a match to TRBD1. This CDR3 has 15 residues. CDR1 and CDR2 from the germline V gene are SEHNR and FQNEAQ (reference sequence). The junction had 9 bases not matched to a gene; V was cut back by 5 bases and J by 4 bases. Here the CDR3 reads CASSPSTGAGYGYTF. CDR3 DNA: TGTGCCAGCAGCCCATCGACAGGGGCTGGCTATGGCTACACCTTC.

The V and J genes are TRBV6-1 and TRBJ2-2, with TRBD2 as a possible D gene (7 bases). This CDR3 comprises 14 residues. With 11 bases removed from V and 4 bases from J, the gap between germline ends came to 17 bases. Per germline, CDR1 MNHNS and CDR2 SASEGT. The CDR3 DNA sequence: TGTGCCGGCGCCGGGGGGCTGATCACCGGGGAGCTGTTTTTT. This sequence encodes CAGAGGLITGELFF.

This clone was observed a few times. The chain links TRBV19 to TRBJ2-2; tentatively, D is TRBD1 or TRBD2 (5 bases each). The CDR3 is made up of 15 amino acids. The germline V gene has CDR1 LNHDA and CDR2 SQIVND (reference sequence). The V and J ends lost 5 bases and 3 bases respectively, with 13 bases between them. The CDR3 sequence: CASSLGTAHTGELFF. The DNA for the CDR3 is TGTGCCAGTAGTCTTGGGACGGCTCACACCGGGGAGCTGTTTTTT.

The chain recombines TRBV18 with TRBJ1-1; D unclear. Deletions cut 3 bases from V and 2 bases from J, with 13 bases between. Germline values: CDR1 KGHSH, CDR2 LQKENI. The CDR3 contains 15 residues. Here the CDR3 reads CASSPIGTTNTEAFF. CDR3 nucleotides: TGTGCCAGCTCACCCATTGGCACAACCAACACTGAAGCTTTCTTT.